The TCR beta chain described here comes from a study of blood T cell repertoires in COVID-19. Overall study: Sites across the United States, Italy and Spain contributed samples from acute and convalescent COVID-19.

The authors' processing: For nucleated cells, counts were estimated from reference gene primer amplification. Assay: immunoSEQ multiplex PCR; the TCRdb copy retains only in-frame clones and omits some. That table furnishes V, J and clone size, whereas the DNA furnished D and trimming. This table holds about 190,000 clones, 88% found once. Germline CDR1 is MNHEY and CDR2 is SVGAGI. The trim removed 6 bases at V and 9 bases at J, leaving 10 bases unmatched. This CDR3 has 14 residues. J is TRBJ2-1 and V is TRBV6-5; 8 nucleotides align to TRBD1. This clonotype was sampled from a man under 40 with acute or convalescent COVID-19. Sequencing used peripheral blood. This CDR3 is CASSGQGLTSEQFF. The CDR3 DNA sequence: TGTGCCAGCAGCGGACAGGGCCTAACCAGTGAGCAGTTCTTC.